This is a list of T cell receptor beta chains from one sample in a study of PD-L1 blockade in urothelial cancer. Data came from immunoSEQ multiplex PCR; TCRdb stores just in-frame clones and leaves some out. Found here are roughly 48,000 clones, 75% to 90% of them singletons; the top ten hold 5% to 6%. Specimen: PBMCs, collected around atezolizumab (anti-PD-L1) treatment. These receptors were taken from a man between 40 and 49 years old with urothelial cancer. The CDR3 runs from the conserved cysteine through the conserved F or W. Each record gives: V gene, D gene, J gene, CDR3 DNA, CDR3 protein. D genes are given only for firm matches.

>TRBV29-1|TRBD2|TRBJ2-5
TGCAGCGTTGAACTAGCGGGAGAGACCCAGTACTTC
CSVELAGETQYF
>TRBV6-8|.|TRBJ1-2
TGTGCCAGCAGTTGGGGAGACCCCCACTATGGCTACACCTTC
CASSWGDPHYGYTF
>TRBV28|.|TRBJ2-1
TGTGCCAGCAGTTTAACGGTGGCCTACAATGAGCAGTTCTTC
CASSLTVAYNEQFF
>TRBV27|TRBD1|TRBJ2-7
TGTGCCAGCAGTATAACGACAGGGGAAAGACACGAGCAGTACTTC
CASSITTGERHEQYF
>TRBV29-1|.|TRBJ2-1
TGCAGCGTTGAAGATTTTCGCCGGAGTACAACCGGAGGAGAGCAGTTCTTC
CSVEDFRRSTTGGEQFF
>TRBV19|TRBD2|TRBJ2-1
TGTGCCGCCCAAAGAACCGCGGGAGGCCCCTTTGAGCAGTTCTTC
CAAQRTAGGPFEQFF
>TRBV6-1|TRBD2|TRBJ2-7
TGTGCCAGCAGTCTTGAAGCGGGAGGTTACTACGAGCAGTACTTC
CASSLEAGGYYEQYF
>TRBV4-2|TRBD2|TRBJ2-1
TGTGCCAGCAGCCCTACTAGCGGTGGGGAGCAGTTCTTC
CASSPTSGGEQFF
>TRBV6-5|.|TRBJ2-1
TGTGCCAGCAGCCAGGATGCGAGGGTCTACAATGAGCAGTTCTTC
CASSQDARVYNEQFF
>TRBV29-1|.|TRBJ1-2
TGCAGCGTTACGGACAGTTGGAGCGATGGCTACACCTTC
CSVTDSWSDGYTF
>TRBV29-1|TRBD2|TRBJ2-5
TGCAGCGTTGTTCCCTCGGGGGGTAGGACCCAGTACTTC
CSVVPSGGRTQYF
>TRBV29-1|.|TRBJ1-2
TGCAGCGCGAGGGCCAGAATAGGGAACTATGGCTACACCTTC
CSARARIGNYGYTF
>TRBV29-1|TRBD2|TRBJ2-7
TGCAGCGTTTTTGGCCTAGCGGGAGATTGGTCCTACGAGCAGTACTTC
CSVFGLAGDWSYEQYF
>TRBV6-5|TRBD2|TRBJ2-3
TGTGCCAGCAAACGAGGGAGGGGCACAGATACGCAGTATTTT
CASKRGRGTDTQYF
>TRBV5-6|TRBD2|TRBJ2-5
TGTGCCAGCAGCCCGGGAGGTGAGGGGTACCAAGAGACCCAGTACTTC
CASSPGGEGYQETQYF
>TRBV11-2|.|TRBJ2-1
TGTGCCAGCCTCACTAGTTTTCCATACAATGAGCAGTTCTTC
CASLTSFPYNEQFF